These 10 T cell receptor beta chains were sequenced from one sample in a study of cytomegalovirus exposure and HLA in healthy donors (dated by TCRdb to about 2017). Library preparation used the immunoSEQ multiplex PCR assay. TCRdb took over this immuneACCESS table, retaining in-frame rearrangements with V and J assigned. Such tables are incomplete; in checked studies, under half of the missing clones stem from an unresolved V gene, and the remainder is unexplained. Present in this sample are 150,000 to 200,000 clones, 85% of which were seen just once. Jointly, the top ten make up around a sixth of the sample. The specimen was PBMCs. The receptors were gathered from a man younger than 30 in good health and CMV-seropositive.

V usage is TRBV19 and J usage is TRBJ2-1; 9 bases are a match to TRBD2. The germline CDR1 and CDR2 sequences are LNHDA and SQIVND (reference sequence). The CDR3 is 15 amino acids. The V gene end was trimmed by 7 bases and the J gene end by 6 bases; junction bases not matched to a gene: 10. CDR3 nucleotide sequence: TGTGCCAGTAACCCAGTTGGGACTAGCCTCAATGAGCAGTTCTTC. Its protein product is CASNPVGTSLNEQFF. The full variable domain, its missing parts supplied by reference TRBV19 and TRBJ2-1, is DGGITQSPKYLFRKEGQNVTLSCEQNLNHDAMYWYRQDPGQGLRLIYYSQIVNDFQKGDIAEGYSVSREKKESFPLTVTSAQKNPTAFYLCASNPVGTSLNEQFFGPGTRLTVL.

This chain links TRBV4-2 with TRBJ2-2, with TRBD2 matching 7 bases. The ends lost 2 bases at V and 7 bases at J; junction bases unmatched: 7. The length of the CDR3 is 15 residues. Germline CDR1 is LGHNA and CDR2 is YNFKEQ. CDR3 amino acids: CASSQQTSDGGELFF. The DNA for the CDR3 is TGTGCCAGCAGCCAACAAACTAGCGACGGCGGGGAGCTGTTTTTT.

The chain joins TRBV28 to TRBJ2-7; no reliable D call. V lost 5 bases to trimming and J lost 2 bases, with 4 bases between them. The CDR3 is made up of 11 amino acids. Germline values: CDR1 MDHEN, CDR2 SYDVKM. The CDR3 DNA reads TGTGCCAGCAGTCCGGCCTACGAGCAGTACTTC. It specifies CASSPAYEQYF.

This sequence joins TRBV27 and TRBJ1-2, with 8 positions matching TRBD1. The CDR3 spans 13 residues. V dropped 9 bases and J dropped 2; count of bases not matched to a gene: 5. CDR1 and CDR2 from the germline V gene are MNHEY and SMNVEV (reference sequence). CDR3 sequence reads: CASGQGPNYGYTF. DNA for the CDR3: TGTGCCAGTGGACAGGGCCCCAACTATGGCTACACCTTC.

CDR3 residues: CASSLFIAGDQQYF. The CDR3 nucleotides are TGTGCCAGCAGCTTATTCATTGCCGGGGATCAGCAGTACTTC. This rearrangement joins TRBV7-9 to TRBJ2-7, with D possibly matching TRBD2 (5 bases). The CDR3 sequence is 14 residues long. The germline V gene has CDR1 SEHNR and CDR2 FQNEAQ (reference sequence). The V and J ends lost 2 bases and 8 bases respectively, with 16 bases between them.

This sequence joins TRBV27 and TRBJ2-7, with TRBD1 matching over 9 bases. Germline CDR1 and CDR2: MNHEY and SMNVEV (reference sequence). Trimming at V came to 4 bases and at J to 4 bases, leaving 8 bases not matched to a gene. The CDR3 sequence is 15 residues long. CDR3 nucleotides: TGTGCCAGCAGTTGGGGACCGGGACAGGGATACGAGCAGTACTTC. Its protein product is CASSWGPGQGYEQYF.

The chain uses TRBV7-9 and TRBJ2-7; a possible D gene is TRBD1 (5 bases). This CDR3 has 19 amino acids. Per the germline V gene, CDR1 is SEHNR and CDR2 is FQNEAQ (reference sequence). V was shortened by 3 bases and J by 1 base, with 25 bases between the two germline ends. The CDR3 spells CASSFPPPRVPLVSYEQYF. CDR3 sequence (DNA): TGTGCCAGCAGCTTCCCCCCGCCCAGGGTCCCGTTAGTTTCCTACGAGCAGTACTTC.

The chain links TRBV29-1 to TRBJ1-1; 8 bases map to TRBD1. The V gene end was trimmed by 4 bases and the J gene end by 14 bases; junction bases not matched to a gene: 12. Germline assignment: CDR1 SQVTM and CDR2 ANQGSEA. CDR3 length: 12 amino acids. The CDR3 spells CSVAGRGLPGFF. CDR3 nucleotide sequence: TGCAGCGTTGCGGGCAGGGGGCTCCCTGGGTTCTTT.

The rearrangement joins TRBV7-2 to TRBJ2-7; D might be TRBD1 (5 bases). Trimming removed 7 bases from V and 0 bases from J, with 13 bases in between. Germline CDR1 reads SGHTA; CDR2 reads FQGNSA. This CDR3 has 14 amino acids. The CDR3 region has the DNA TGTGCCAGCAAATCTAGGGGCCACTCCTACGAGCAGTACTTC. Protein: CASKSRGHSYEQYF.

This chain links TRBV28 with TRBJ2-5; TRBD2 aligns across 9 bases. From germline, CDR1 is MDHEN and CDR2 SYDVKM. V trimming: 6 bases; J trimming: 2 bases; junction bases outside the gene matches: 7. This CDR3 region has 15 residues. CDR3 bases: TGTGCCAGCAGATTGGGACTAGCTCAACAAGAGACCCAGTACTTC. Its protein is CASRLGLAQQETQYF.